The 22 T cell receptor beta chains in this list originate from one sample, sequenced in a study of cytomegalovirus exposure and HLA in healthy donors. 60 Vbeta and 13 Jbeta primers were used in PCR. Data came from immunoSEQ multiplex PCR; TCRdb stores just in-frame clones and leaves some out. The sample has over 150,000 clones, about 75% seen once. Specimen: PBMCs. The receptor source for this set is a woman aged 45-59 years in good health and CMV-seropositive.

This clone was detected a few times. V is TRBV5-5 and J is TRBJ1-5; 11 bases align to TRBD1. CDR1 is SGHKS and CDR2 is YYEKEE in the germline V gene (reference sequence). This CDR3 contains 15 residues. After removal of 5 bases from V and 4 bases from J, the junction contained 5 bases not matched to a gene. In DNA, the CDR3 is TGTGCCAGCAGATGGGGACAGGGGGAGAATCAGCCCCAGCATTTT. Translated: CASRWGQGENQPQHF. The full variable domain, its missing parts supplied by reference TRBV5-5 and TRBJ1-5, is DAGVTQSPTHLIKTRGQQVTLRCSPISGHKSVSWYQQVLGQGPQFIFQYYEKEERGRGNFPDRFSARQFPNYSSELNVNALLLGDSALYLCASRWGQGENQPQHFGDGTRLSIL.

The CDR3 bases are TGTGCCTGGGGACAGAACTATGGCTACACCTTC. It is translated as CAWGQNYGYTF. The chain is built from TRBV30 and TRBJ1-2; possible D gene TRBD1, 6 bases. Deletions cut 5 bases from V and 2 bases from J, with 6 bases between. This CDR3 has 11 residues. Germline CDR1 is GTSNPN and CDR2 is SVGIG (reference sequence).

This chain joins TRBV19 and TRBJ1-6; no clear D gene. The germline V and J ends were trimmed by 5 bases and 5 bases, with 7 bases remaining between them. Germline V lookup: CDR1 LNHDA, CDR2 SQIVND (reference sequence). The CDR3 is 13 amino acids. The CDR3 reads CASSLRDNSPLHF. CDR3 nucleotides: TGTGCCAGTAGTCTGAGGGATAATTCACCCCTCCACTTT.

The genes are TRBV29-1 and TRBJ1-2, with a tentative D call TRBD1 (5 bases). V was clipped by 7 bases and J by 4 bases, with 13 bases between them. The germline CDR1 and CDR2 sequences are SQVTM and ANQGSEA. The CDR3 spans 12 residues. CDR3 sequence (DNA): TGCAGCGCCAGGGAAATGGTCTATGGCTACACCTTC. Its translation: CSAREMVYGYTF.

CDR3 DNA: TGTGCCAGCAGCTACAGACAGGGGGGTTTTTCACCCCTCCACTTT. Translation gives CASSYRQGGFSPLHF. This chain joins TRBV7-2 and TRBJ1-6; 9 bases are a match to TRBD1. The CDR3 spans 15 residues. J was trimmed by 9 bases and V by 4 bases; bases with no gene match: 7. Looked up from germline, CDR1 is SGHTA and CDR2 is FQGNSA.

CDR3 bases: TGTGCCAGCAGCCAAGGACAGAATTCACCCCTCCACTTT. Translated, it gives CASSQGQNSPLHF. The chain couples TRBV14 to TRBJ1-6; possibly TRBD1 for D (5 bases). Germline lookup yields CDR1 SGHDN and CDR2 FVKESK. This CDR3 contains 13 residues. Deletions cut 1 base from V and 7 bases from J, with 5 bases between.

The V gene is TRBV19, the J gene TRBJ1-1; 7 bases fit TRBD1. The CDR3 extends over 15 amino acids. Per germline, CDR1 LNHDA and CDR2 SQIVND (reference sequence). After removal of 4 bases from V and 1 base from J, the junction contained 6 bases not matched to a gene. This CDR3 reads CASSTSDRANTEAFF. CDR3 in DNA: TGTGCCAGTAGTACATCCGACAGGGCGAACACTGAAGCTTTCTTT.

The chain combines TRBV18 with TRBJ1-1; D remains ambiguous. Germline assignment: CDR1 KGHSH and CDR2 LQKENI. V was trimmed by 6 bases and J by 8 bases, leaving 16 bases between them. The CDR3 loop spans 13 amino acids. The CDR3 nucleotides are TGTGCCAGCTCGACCACAGACGCTTCCGAAGCTTTCTTT. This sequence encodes CASSTTDASEAFF.

The CDR3 nucleotides are TGTGCCAGCACCAACGGGGGGGGGTCCTACGAGCAGTACTTC. Translating gives CASTNGGGSYEQYF. The rearrangement links TRBV6-6 to TRBJ2-7; 8 bases are shared with TRBD2. The V gene end was trimmed by 7 bases and the J gene end by 1 base; junction bases not matched to a gene: 6. The CDR3 is 14 amino acids. Germline lookup yields CDR1 MNHNY and CDR2 SVGAGI (reference sequence).

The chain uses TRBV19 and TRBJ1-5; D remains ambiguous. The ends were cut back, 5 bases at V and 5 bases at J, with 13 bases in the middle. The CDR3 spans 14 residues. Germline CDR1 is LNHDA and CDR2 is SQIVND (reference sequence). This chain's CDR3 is CASSEGIPDQPQHF. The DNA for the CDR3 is TGTGCCAGTAGTGAGGGTATACCCGATCAGCCCCAGCATTTT.

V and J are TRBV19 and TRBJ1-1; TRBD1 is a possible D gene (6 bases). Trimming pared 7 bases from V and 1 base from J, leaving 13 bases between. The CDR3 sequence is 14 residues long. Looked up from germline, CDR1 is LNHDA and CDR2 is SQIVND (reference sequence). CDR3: CASKIGGANTEAFF. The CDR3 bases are TGTGCCAGTAAGATAGGGGGGGCGAACACTGAAGCTTTCTTT.

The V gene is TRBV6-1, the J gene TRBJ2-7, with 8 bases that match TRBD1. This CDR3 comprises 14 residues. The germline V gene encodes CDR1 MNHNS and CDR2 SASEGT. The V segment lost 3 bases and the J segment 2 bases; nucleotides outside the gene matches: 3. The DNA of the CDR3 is TGTGCCAGCAGTGAGGACAGGGTGGCCTACGAGCAGTACTTC. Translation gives CASSEDRVAYEQYF.

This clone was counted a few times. The CDR3 loop is CASSLEAQGASDTQYF. CDR3 DNA: TGCGCCAGCAGCTTGGAGGCACAGGGGGCCTCAGATACGCAGTATTTT. The chain combines TRBV5-1 with TRBJ2-3, with 9 bases that match TRBD1. The germline CDR1 and CDR2 sequences are SGHRS and YFSETQ. The CDR3 has 16 amino acids. V lost 0 bases to trimming and J lost 4 bases; unmatched junction nucleotides: 6.

Here the CDR3 reads CASSFTQTENSPLHF. The CDR3 region has the DNA TGTGCCAGCAGCTTTACCCAAACGGAGAATTCACCCCTCCACTTT. This chain uses TRBV11-1 with TRBJ1-6; no reliable D call. Germline V lookup: CDR1 SGHAT, CDR2 FQDESV (reference sequence). CDR3 length: 15 amino acids. Trimming left V 3 bases short and J 7 bases short, with 13 bases between.

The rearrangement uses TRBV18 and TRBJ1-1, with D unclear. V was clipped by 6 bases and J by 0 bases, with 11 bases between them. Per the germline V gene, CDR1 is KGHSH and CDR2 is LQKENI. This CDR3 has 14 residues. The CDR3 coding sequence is TGTGCCAGCTCCCCATCGGAGTTGAACACTGAAGCTTTCTTT. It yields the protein CASSPSELNTEAFF.

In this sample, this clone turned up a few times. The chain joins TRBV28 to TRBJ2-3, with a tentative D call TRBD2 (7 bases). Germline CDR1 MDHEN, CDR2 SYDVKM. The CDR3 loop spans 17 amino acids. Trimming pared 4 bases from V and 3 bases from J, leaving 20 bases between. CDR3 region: CASSSFEGRGGTDTQYF. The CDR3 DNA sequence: TGTGCCAGCAGTTCCTTTGAGGGGAGGGGGGGTACAGATACGCAGTATTTT.

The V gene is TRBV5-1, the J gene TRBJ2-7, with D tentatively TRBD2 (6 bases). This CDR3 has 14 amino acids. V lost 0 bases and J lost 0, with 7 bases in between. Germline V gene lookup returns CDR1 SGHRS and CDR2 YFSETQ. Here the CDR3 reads CASSLGGNSYEQYF. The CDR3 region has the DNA TGCGCCAGCAGCTTGGGCGGGAACTCCTACGAGCAGTACTTC.

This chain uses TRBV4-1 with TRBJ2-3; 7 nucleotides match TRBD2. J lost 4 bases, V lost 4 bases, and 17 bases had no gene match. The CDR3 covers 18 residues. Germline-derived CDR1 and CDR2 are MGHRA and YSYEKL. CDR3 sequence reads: CASSPRVGASGFSDTQYF. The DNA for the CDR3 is TGCGCCAGCAGCCCCCGGGTTGGGGCTAGCGGTTTTTCAGATACGCAGTATTTT.

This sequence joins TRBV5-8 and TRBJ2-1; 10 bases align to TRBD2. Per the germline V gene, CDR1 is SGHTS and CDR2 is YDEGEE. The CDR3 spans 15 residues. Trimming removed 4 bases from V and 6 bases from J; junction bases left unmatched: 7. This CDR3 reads CASSRASGGVNEQFF. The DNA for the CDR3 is TGTGCCAGCAGCCGTGCGAGCGGGGGGGTCAATGAGCAGTTCTTC.

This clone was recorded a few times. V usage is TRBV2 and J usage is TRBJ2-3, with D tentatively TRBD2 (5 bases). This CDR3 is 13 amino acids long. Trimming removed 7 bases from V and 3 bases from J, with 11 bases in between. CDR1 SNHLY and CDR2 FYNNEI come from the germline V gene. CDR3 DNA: TGTGCCAGCAACGTACTAGTAACAGATACGCAGTATTTT. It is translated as CASNVLVTDTQYF.

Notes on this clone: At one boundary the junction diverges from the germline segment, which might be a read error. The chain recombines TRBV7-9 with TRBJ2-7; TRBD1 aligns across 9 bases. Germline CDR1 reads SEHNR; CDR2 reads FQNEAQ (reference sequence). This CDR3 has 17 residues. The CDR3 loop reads CSSSFQGPLQGAHEQYF. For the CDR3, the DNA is TGTTCCAGCAGCTTCCAAGGCCCTTTACAGGGGGCCCACGAGCAGTACTTC.

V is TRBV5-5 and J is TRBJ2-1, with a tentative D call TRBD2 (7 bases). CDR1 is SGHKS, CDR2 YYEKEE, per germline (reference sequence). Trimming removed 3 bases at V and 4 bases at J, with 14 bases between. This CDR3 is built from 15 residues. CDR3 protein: CASSYTGGLYNEQFF. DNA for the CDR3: TGTGCCAGCAGCTATACGGGGGGCCTATACAATGAGCAGTTCTTC.